This TCR beta chain comes out of a study of spatial heterogeneity in lung cancer. As for the study in general: Alpha-chain detections were consistently fewer than beta-chain detections among the sequences.

Time point meaning: sample taken at primary tumor resection. By share, this clonotype counts as medium-sized. Its specificity is not known. The library was built for alpha chains, so this beta chain is an off-target read and its size means little. The V end was cut by 6 bases, the J end by 2 bases, with 20 bases between. This CDR3 is 16 amino acids long. The V gene's germline CDR1 is WNHNN and CDR2 SYGVQD (reference sequence). The library protocol tagged each TCR cDNA with a unique molecular identifier. TCRdb fed the 5' RACE reads into MiXCR, producing one record per CDR3 protein. The repertoire has fewer than 1,500 distinct CDR3 sequences, more than 15% of them found once; the top ten carry under 35%. Study results and limitations: The number of expanded tumor alpha and beta chains correlated with mutation number.

The rearrangement joins TRBV10-1 to TRBJ2-7; D is unresolved. The receptor was isolated from a male donor with early-stage non-small cell lung cancer. Specimen: lung tumor tissue, collected at surgery. The CDR3 sequence is CASSPHYGFVPYEQYV. The CDR3 DNA follows: TGCGCCAGCAGCCCACACTATGGGTTCGTCCCCTACGAGCAGTACGTC.